These T cell receptor beta chains were read from a single sample in a study of human T cells and chemical hapten exposure. TCRdb independently ran MiXCR on the RACE reads; one entry per CDR3 protein. This table holds 80,000 to 100,000 distinct CDR3 sequences, around 12% found once. The specimen comprised whole blood, sampled in connection with sensitization to the hapten diphenylcyclopropenone (DPC). Receptors originate from a woman between 40 and 50 years old with alopecia areata. Some clones in this sample may be carry-over from other donors' samples. CDR3s include the opening cysteine and the closing phenylalanine or tryptophan. D genes are given only for firm matches. A row's size may be missing; if present it is once, few, many or a size class.

>TRBJ1-6|TRBV7-2|few|-
TGTGCCAGCAGCTTAGCAGGAGACCGAAGGGCCCTCCACTTT
CASSLAGDRRALHF
>TRBJ2-5|TRBV20-1|many|-
TGCAGTGCTAGAGGAGTGGGACTCAGCCTGGGGACCCAGTACTTC
CSARGVGLSLGTQYF
>TRBJ1-1|TRBV7-6|-|-
TGTGCCAGCAGCTTAGAGTCGCGGGGGATTAACACTGAAGCTTTCTTT
CASSLESRGINTEAFF
>TRBJ2-3|TRBV6-2/TRBV6-3|few|-
TGTGCCAGCAGTGGGCAAGGCAGCCCAAAAACAACAGATACGCAGTATTTT
CASSGQGSPKTTDTQYF
>TRBJ2-5|TRBV20-1|-|TRBD1
TGCAGTGCTAGAACGGGGACAGCGCAAGAGACCCAGTACTTC
CSARTGTAQETQYF
>TRBJ2-3|TRBV7-8|-|-
TGTGTCAGCACCAGGGTCACAGATACGCAGTATTTT
CVSTRVTDTQYF
>TRBJ2-2|TRBV20-1|few|-
TGCAGTGCTAGAATCGGGGTTAACACCGGGGAGCTGTTTTTT
CSARIGVNTGELFF
>TRBJ2-6|TRBV7-3|-|-
TGTGCCAGCAGCTTAACGTCAGGGGCTGGGGCCAACGTCCTGACTTTC
CASSLTSGAGANVLTF
>TRBJ2-3|TRBV4-2|many|TRBD2
TGTGCCAGCAGCCTGCTTGCGGGAGGTTCGAACACAGATACGCAGTATTTT
CASSLLAGGSNTDTQYF
>TRBJ2-1|TRBV7-9|-|-
TGTGCCAGCAGCACTCCTAGTCGCACCGGAACGAATGAGCAGTTCTTC
CASSTPSRTGTNEQFF
>TRBJ2-5|TRBV7-3|few|-
TGTGCCAGCAGCTTAACCGTCCAAGAGACCCAGTACTTC
CASSLTVQETQYF
>TRBJ2-3|TRBV28|few|-
TGTGCCAGCAGTTTTCAAGCTTCCTTGGCAGATACGCAGTATTTT
CASSFQASLADTQYF
>TRBJ2-5|TRBV10-3|-|-
TGTGCCATCAGTGAGTCGGCAGAGACCCAGTACTTC
CAISESAETQYF
>TRBJ2-3|TRBV27|many|-
TGTGCCAGCAGTCAAAACACAGATACGCAGTATTTT
CASSQNTDTQYF
>TRBJ2-3|TRBV7-3|many|-
TGTGCCAGCAGCTTAATGATGCGGGATACGCAGTATTTT
CASSLMMRDTQYF
>TRBJ2-3|TRBV5-4|-|TRBD2
TGTGCCAGCAGCTTGGAGGGCCGAGCGGGAGGCACAGATACGCAGTATTTT
CASSLEGRAGGTDTQYF
>TRBJ2-3|TRBV5-1|few|-
TGCGCCAGCAGCGTCGGTTCGGGGGCTAGCACAGATACGCAGTATTTT
CASSVGSGASTDTQYF
>TRBJ2-4|TRBV5-5|few|TRBD2
TGTGCCAGCAGCTTGGATGTTAGCGGGAGGGGCATTCAGTACTTC
CASSLDVSGRGIQYF
>TRBJ2-3|TRBV4-3|-|TRBD1
TGCGCCAGCAGCCAGGCGGACAGGAGGCCAGATACGCAGTATTTT
CASSQADRRPDTQYF
>TRBJ1-2|TRBV20-1|many|-
TGCAGTGTTGTCCGGACATCTAACTATGGCTACACCTTC
CSVVRTSNYGYTF
>TRBJ1-6|TRBV30|-|-
TGTGCCTGGAGCAGGGGTCGACGCCGCTCCTATAATTCACCCCTCCACTTT
CAWSRGRRRSYNSPLHF
>TRBJ2-2|TRBV20-1|many|TRBD2
TGCAGTGCGAAAACTAGCGGGAGGAACACCGGGGAGCTGTTTTTT
CSAKTSGRNTGELFF
>TRBJ2-1|TRBV29-1|-|TRBD2
TGCAGCGTTGGGGGACTAGTTCCCAATGAGCAGTTCTTC
CSVGGLVPNEQFF
>TRBJ2-5|TRBV7-2|few|-
TGTGCCAGCAGCTTATCCCGGGGAATCCAAGAGACCCAGTACTTC
CASSLSRGIQETQYF
>TRBJ1-5|TRBV10-2|few|-
TGCGCCAGCAGTGAGACGGGAGGGGTTCAGCCCCAGCATTTT
CASSETGGVQPQHF
>TRBJ2-4|TRBV5-1|-|-
TGCGCCAGCAGTGAGGGAGGGGGCCAAAACATTCAGTACTTC
CASSEGGGQNIQYF
>TRBJ1-2|TRBV3-1|few|-
TGTGCCAGCAGCCAAGGCGGCAGTTCGAATGGCTACACCTTC
CASSQGGSSNGYTF
>TRBJ1-5|TRBV4-2|many|-
TGTGCCAGCAGCCAAGATGGGAACAGTAATCAGCCCCAGCATTTT
CASSQDGNSNQPQHF
>TRBJ1-1|TRBV20-1|-|TRBD1
TGCAGTGCTACATACAGGGGATGGGACACTGAAGCTTTCTTT
CSATYRGWDTEAFF
>TRBJ2-5|TRBV6-5|-|TRBD2
TGTGCCAGCAGCACCTATAGCGGGGCAGAGACCCAGTACTTC
CASSTYSGAETQYF
>TRBJ1-5|TRBV2|few|TRBD1
TGTGCCAGCAGTGAGGGACAGGTTTTCAATCAGCCCCAGCATTTT
CASSEGQVFNQPQHF
>TRBJ2-2|TRBV5-1|few|TRBD2
TGCGCCAGCAGCACGGGACTAGCGGCCACCGGGGAGCTGTTTTTT
CASSTGLAATGELFF
>TRBJ2-7|TRBV27|-|-
TGTGCCAGCAGTGCCCTACAGGGTTGGGGGCAGTACTTC
CASSALQGWGQYF
>TRBJ2-5|TRBV7-7|few|-
TGTGCTAGCAGCTTAGGGCGGACAAACAAAGAGACCCAGTACTTC
CASSLGRTNKETQYF
>TRBJ2-5|TRBV2|-|-
TGTGCCAGCGCCACGGGACTCTTCCAAGAGACCCAGTACTTC
CASATGLFQETQYF
>TRBJ2-1|TRBV6-6|few|TRBD2
TGTGCCAGCAGCGCTCCCGGGACTAGCGGCTACAATGAGCAGTTCTTC
CASSAPGTSGYNEQFF
>TRBJ1-1|TRBV2|-|-
TGTGCCAGCAGTACGACAGGCGTTGAAGCTTTCTTT
CASSTTGVEAFF
>TRBJ1-4|TRBV7-2|few|TRBD1
TGTGCCAGCAGCTTAGGCAGGGGGCGAGGGAAACTGTTTTTT
CASSLGRGRGKLFF
>TRBJ2-7|TRBV6-6|-|TRBD1
TGTGCCAGCAGGCCGACAGGGTACGAGCAGTACTTC
CASRPTGYEQYF
>TRBJ2-1|TRBV15|few|TRBD2
TGTGCCACCAGCGATCACTGGGCTAGCGGGAGTAAGTATGAGCAGTTCTTC
CATSDHWASGSKYEQFF